This TCR beta chain appears in the sequencing data of a study of cytomegalovirus exposure and HLA in healthy donors. Study-level points and caveats: The sole available immune exposure information was CMV serostatus. There were fewer than 200 TCR beta chains listed as cytomegalovirus-associated. Analyses of presence and absence presupposed an approximately uniform sequencing depth across donors.

13 Jbeta primers and 60 Vbeta primers were used for the PCR. TCRdb's table, derived via immunoSEQ multiplex PCR, lists solely in-frame clones and lacks some. The sample records 130,000 to 150,000 clones, 65% to 85% being singletons. Regarding this clone: Its antigen remains unknown.

Germline-derived CDR1 and CDR2 are MNHEY and SMNVEV (reference sequence). The V gene lost 6 bases and the J gene lost 1 base, with 25 bases spanning the gap. The CDR3 extends over 18 amino acids. The chain is built from TRBV27 and TRBJ2-7; D is possibly TRBD1 (5 bases). The sequencing input was PBMCs. The clonotype originates from a man in his late teens or twenties in good health and CMV-seronegative. This CDR3 reads CASSQSARVTHRSYEQYF. The CDR3 coding sequence is TGTGCCAGCAGCCAATCCGCCAGGGTTACCCATCGTTCCTACGAGCAGTACTTC.